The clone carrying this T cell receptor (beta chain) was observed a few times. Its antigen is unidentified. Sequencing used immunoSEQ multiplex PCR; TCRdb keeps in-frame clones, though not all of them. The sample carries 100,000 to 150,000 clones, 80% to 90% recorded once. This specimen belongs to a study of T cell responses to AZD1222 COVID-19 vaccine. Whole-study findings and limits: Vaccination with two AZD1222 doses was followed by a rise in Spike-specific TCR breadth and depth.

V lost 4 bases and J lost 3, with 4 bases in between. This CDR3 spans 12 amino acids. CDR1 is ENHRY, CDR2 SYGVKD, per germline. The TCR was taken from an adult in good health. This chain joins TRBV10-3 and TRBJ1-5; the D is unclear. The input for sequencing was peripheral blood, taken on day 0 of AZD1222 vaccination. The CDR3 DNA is TGTGCCATCAGTGGAATCAATCAGCCCCAGCATTTT. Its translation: CAISGINQPQHF.